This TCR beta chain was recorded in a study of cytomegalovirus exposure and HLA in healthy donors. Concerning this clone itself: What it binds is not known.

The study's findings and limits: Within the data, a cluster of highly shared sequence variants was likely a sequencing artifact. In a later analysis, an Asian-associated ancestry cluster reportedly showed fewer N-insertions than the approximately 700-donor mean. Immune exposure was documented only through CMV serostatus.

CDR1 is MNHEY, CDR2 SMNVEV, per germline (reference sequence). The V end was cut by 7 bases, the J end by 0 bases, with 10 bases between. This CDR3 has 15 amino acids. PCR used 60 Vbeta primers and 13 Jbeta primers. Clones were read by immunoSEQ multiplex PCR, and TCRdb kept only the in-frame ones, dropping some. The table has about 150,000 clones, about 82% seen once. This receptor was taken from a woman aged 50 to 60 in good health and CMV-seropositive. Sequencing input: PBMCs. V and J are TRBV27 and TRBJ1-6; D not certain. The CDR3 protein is CASTIISSYNSPLHF. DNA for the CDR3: TGTGCCAGCACCATAATTAGCTCCTATAATTCACCCCTCCACTTT.